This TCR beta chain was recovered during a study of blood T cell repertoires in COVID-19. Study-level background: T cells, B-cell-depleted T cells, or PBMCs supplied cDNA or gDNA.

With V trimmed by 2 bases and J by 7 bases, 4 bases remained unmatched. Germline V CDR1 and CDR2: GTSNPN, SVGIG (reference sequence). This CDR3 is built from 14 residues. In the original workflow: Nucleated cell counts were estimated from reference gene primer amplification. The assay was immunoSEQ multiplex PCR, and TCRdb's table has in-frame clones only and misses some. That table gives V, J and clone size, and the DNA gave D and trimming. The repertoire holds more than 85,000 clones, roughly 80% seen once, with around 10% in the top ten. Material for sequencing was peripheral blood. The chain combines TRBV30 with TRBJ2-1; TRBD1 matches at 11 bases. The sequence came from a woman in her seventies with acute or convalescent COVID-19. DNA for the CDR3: TGTGCCTGGAGTTCGGACAGGGGGCAAAATGAGCAGTTCTTC. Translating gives CAWSSDRGQNEQFF. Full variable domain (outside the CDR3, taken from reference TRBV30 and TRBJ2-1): SQTIHQWPATLVQPVGSPLSLECTVEGTSNPNLYWYRQAAGRGLQLLFYSVGIGQISSEVPQNLSASRPQDRQFILSSKKLLLSDSGFYLCAWSSDRGQNEQFFGPGTRLTVL.